The clone carrying this TCR beta chain was seen just once. Its antigen is currently unknown. The data were obtained in a study of OX40 agonist ivuxolimab in advanced cancers. Turning to the study itself: One patient with hepatocellular carcinoma and two with cutaneous melanoma, three in all, had partial responses. Study conclusions and caveats: Relative to CD4+ cells, CD8+ T cells on average had more expanded clones. No antigen was identified for the clonally expanded peripheral T cells.

The repertoire was sequenced with immunoSEQ multiplex PCR; TCRdb's copy has only in-frame clones and lacks some. This table has roughly 66,000 clones, 83% appearing once. The CDR3 contains 16 residues. V was trimmed by 0 bases and J by 4 bases, leaving 15 bases between them. Germline V gene lookup returns CDR1 MNHEY and CDR2 SMNVEV (reference sequence). V is TRBV27 and J is TRBJ1-1; no definite D call. Sequencing used CD4+ or CD8+ T cells sorted from blood, obtained in a trial of the OX40 agonist ivuxolimab. This TCR derives from an adult with an advanced solid tumor such as melanoma, head and neck, liver or kidney cancer. CDR3 nucleotide sequence: TGTGCCAGCAGTTTATCTAGCTCGGGGTTGAGCACTGAAGCTTTCTTT. Protein product: CASSLSSSGLSTEAFF.